Sequencing of this T cell receptor beta chain was carried out in a study of CD8 T cells in Susac syndrome. Random hexamers were used to reverse transcribe the RNA input (about 0.45 to 1 ug). Amplification of TCR beta CDR3 by immunoSEQ multiplex PCR spanned 54 Vbeta and 13 Jbeta. Using its own MiXCR run on the immunoSEQ multiplex PCR reads, TCRdb lists one record per CDR3 protein. The data show 95,000 to 150,000 distinct CDR3 sequences, over 90% seen once. CDR1 and CDR2 from the germline V gene are MNHEY and SVGAGI. The CDR3 covers 16 residues. V lost 2 bases, J lost 6 bases, and 12 bases stayed unmatched.

This receptor was taken from a human donor with Susac syndrome. Sequencing was done on a sample of CD4+ T cells from PBMCs. This chain links TRBV6-5 with TRBJ2-5; the match to TRBD2 covers 7 bases. The CDR3 region is CASSYRAAGVGKTQYF. CDR3 coding DNA: TGTGCCAGCAGTTACAGGGCGGCGGGAGTGGGGAAGACCCAGTACTTC.